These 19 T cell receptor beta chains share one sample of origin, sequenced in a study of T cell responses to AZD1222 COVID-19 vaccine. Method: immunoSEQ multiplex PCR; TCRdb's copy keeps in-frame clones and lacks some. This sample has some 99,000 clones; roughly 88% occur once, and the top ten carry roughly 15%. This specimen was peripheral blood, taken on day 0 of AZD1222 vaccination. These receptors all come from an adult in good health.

CDR3 in amino acids: CASSVSLGASGNTDTQYF. For the CDR3, the DNA is TGTGCCAGCAGCGTCAGCTTAGGGGCTAGCGGGAACACAGATACGCAGTATTTT. The chain carries TRBV21-1 and TRBJ2-3; the tabulated D call, TRBD2, remains unverified against the DNA. TRBV21-1 is described as a pseudogene. This CDR3 spans 18 amino acids.

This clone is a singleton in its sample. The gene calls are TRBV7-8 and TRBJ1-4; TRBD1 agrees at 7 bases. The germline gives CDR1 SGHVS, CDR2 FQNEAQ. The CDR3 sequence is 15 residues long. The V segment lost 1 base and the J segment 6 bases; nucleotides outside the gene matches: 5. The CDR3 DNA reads TGTGCCAGCAGCTTAGTCAGGGGGATTGATGAAAAACTGTTTTTT. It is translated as CASSLVRGIDEKLFF.

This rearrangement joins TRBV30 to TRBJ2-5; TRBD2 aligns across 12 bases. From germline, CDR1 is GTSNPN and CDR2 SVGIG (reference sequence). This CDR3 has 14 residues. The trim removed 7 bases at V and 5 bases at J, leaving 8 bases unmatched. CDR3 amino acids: CALQTSGSLETQYF. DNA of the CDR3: TGTGCCTTACAGACTAGCGGGAGTTTGGAGACCCAGTACTTC.

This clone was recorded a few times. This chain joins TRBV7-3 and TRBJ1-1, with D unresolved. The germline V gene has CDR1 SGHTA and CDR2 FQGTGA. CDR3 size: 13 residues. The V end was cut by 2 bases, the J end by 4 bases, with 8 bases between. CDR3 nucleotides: TGTGCCAGCAGCTTATCACAATCCACTGAAGCTTTCTTT. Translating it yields CASSLSQSTEAFF.

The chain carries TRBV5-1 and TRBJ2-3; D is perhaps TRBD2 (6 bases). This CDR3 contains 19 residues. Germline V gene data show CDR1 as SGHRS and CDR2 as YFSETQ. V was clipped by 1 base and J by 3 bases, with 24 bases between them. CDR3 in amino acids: CASSLWAPAPVAGTDTQYF. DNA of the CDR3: TGCGCCAGCAGCTTGTGGGCCCCGGCCCCGGTCGCGGGGACAGATACGCAGTATTTT.

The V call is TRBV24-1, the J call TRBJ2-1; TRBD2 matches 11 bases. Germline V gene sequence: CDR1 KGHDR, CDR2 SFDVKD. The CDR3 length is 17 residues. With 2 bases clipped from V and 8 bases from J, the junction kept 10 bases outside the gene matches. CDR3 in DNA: TGTGCCACCAGTGATTCCACTAGCGGGGGACCGTGGGATGAGCAGTTCTTC. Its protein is CATSDSTSGGPWDEQFF.

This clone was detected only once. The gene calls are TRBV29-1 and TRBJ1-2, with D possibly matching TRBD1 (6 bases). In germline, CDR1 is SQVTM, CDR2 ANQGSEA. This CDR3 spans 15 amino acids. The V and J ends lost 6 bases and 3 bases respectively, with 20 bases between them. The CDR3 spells CSVTAMPGAYYGYTF. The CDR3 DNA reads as TGCAGCGTGACCGCGATGCCAGGGGCTTACTATGGCTACACCTTC.

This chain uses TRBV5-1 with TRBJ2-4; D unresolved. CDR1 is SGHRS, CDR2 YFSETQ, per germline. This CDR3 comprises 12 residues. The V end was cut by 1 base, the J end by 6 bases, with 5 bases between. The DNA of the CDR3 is TGCGCCAGCAGCTTGCCAGGAAACATTCAGTACTTC. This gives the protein CASSLPGNIQYF.

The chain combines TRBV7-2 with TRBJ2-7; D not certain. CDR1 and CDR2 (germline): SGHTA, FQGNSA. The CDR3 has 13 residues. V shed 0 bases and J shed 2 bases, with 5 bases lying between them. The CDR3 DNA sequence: TGTGCCAGCAGCTTAGCCCCTACCTACGAGCAGTACGTC. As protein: CASSLAPTYEQYV.

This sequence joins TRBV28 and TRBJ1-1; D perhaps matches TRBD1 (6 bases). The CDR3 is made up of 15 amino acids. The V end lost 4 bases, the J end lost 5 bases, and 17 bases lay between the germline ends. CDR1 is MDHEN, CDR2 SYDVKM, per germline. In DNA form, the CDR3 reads TGTGCCAGCAGTTCCCTAGGGGGAAGAGGGACTGAAGCTTTCTTT. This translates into CASSSLGGRGTEAFF.

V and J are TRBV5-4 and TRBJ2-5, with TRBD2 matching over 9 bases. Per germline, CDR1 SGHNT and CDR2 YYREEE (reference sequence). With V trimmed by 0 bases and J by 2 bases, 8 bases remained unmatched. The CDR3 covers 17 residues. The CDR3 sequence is CASSLASRGGTQETQYF. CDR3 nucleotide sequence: TGTGCCAGCAGCTTGGCCTCGCGGGGGGGAACTCAAGAGACCCAGTACTTC.

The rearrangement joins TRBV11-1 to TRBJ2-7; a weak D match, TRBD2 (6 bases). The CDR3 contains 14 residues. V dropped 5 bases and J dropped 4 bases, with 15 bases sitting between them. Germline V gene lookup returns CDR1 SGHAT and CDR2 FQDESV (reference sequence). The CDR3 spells CASSPEGAGYEQYF. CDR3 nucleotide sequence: TGTGCCAGCAGCCCAGAAGGGGCGGGGTACGAGCAGTACTTC.

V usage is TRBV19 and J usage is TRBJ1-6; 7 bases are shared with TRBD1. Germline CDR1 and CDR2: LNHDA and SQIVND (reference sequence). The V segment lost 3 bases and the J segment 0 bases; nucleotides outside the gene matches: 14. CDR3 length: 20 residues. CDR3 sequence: CASSMGGPQGTSSYNSPLHF. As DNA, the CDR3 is TGTGCCAGTAGTATGGGGGGACCACAGGGGACGAGCTCCTATAATTCACCCCTCCACTTT.

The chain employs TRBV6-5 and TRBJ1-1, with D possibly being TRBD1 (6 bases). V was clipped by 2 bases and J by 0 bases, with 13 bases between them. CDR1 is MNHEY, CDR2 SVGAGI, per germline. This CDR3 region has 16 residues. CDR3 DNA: TGTGCCAGCAGTTACGGACAGCCGATAATGAACACTGAAGCTTTCTTT. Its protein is CASSYGQPIMNTEAFF.

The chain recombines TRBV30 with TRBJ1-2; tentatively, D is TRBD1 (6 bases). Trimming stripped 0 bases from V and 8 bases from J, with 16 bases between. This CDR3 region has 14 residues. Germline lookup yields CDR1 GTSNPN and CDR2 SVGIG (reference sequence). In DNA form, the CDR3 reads TGTGCCTGGAGTGTCGGCCAGGGGTATAGCGGCTACACCTTC. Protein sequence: CAWSVGQGYSGYTF. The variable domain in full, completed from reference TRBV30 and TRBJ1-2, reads SQTIHQWPATLVQPVGSPLSLECTVEGTSNPNLYWYRQAAGRGLQLLFYSVGIGQISSEVPQNLSASRPQDRQFILSSKKLLLSDSGFYLCAWSVGQGYSGYTFGSGTRLTVV.

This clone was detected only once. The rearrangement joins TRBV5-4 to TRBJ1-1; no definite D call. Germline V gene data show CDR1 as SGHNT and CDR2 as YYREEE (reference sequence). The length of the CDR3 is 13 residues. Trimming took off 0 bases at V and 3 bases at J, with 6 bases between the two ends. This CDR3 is CASSLETYTEAFF. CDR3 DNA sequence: TGTGCCAGCAGCTTGGAGACTTACACTGAAGCTTTCTTT.

CDR3: CASGHGGAGANVLTF. The CDR3 DNA reads TGTGCCAGCGGACACGGGGGCGCTGGGGCCAACGTCCTGACTTTC. The V call is TRBV5-4, the J call TRBJ2-6, with D perhaps matching TRBD1 or TRBD2 (6 bases each). The ends were cut back, 7 bases at V and 2 bases at J, with 13 bases in the middle. There are 15 residues in the CDR3. In germline, CDR1 is SGHNT, CDR2 YYREEE (reference sequence).

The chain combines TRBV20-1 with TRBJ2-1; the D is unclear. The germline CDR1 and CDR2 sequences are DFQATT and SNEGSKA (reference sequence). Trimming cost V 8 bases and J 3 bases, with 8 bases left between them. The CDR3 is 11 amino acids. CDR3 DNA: TGCAGTACACCCCACTACAATGAGCAGTTCTTC. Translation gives CSTPHYNEQFF.

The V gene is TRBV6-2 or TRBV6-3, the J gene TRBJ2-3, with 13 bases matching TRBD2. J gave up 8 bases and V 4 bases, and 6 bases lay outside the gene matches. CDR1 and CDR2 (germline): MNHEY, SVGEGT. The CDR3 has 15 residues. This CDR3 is CASSFGLAGAGTQYF. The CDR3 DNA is TGTGCCAGCAGTTTCGGACTAGCGGGGGCCGGTACGCAGTATTTT.